This T cell receptor beta chain was captured by sequencing in a study of human T cells and chemical hapten exposure. TCRdb reprocessed the RACE reads via MiXCR and lists one record per CDR3 protein. The table includes under 70,000 distinct CDR3 sequences, 11% detected once. V gave up 4 bases and J gave up 6 bases, with 9 bases separating them. Germline CDR1 is SEHNR and CDR2 is FQNEAQ (reference sequence). The CDR3 sequence is 13 residues long. The study's findings and limits: No change in TCRs above 1 in 1000 frequency was produced by DPC sensitization. Expanded TCRs were compared with controls, and the expanded TCRs formed significantly more large CDR3 similarity clusters.

This clonotype showed up many times. Its antigen remains unknown. As for time point: pre-sensitization, week 0. The treatment: therapeutic diphenylcyclopropenone sensitization with weekly scalp DPC. Extraction of total RNA was performed on unfractionated whole blood. V and J are TRBV7-9 and TRBJ2-2; D is unresolved. Sequenced here: whole blood, sampled in connection with sensitization to the hapten diphenylcyclopropenone (DPC). This TCR came from a woman aged 40 to 49 with alopecia areata. Some clones in this sample may be carry-over from other donors' samples. CDR3 sequence reads: CASSWLLAGELFF. The CDR3, as DNA: TGTGCCAGCAGCTGGCTTTTGGCCGGGGAGCTGTTTTTT. Complete variable domain (other parts from reference TRBV7-9 and TRBJ2-2): DTGVSQNPRHKITKRGQNVTFRCDPISEHNRLYWYRQTLGQGPEFLTYFQNEAQLEKSRLLSDRFSAERPKGSFSTLEIQRTEQGDSAMYLCASSWLLAGELFFGEGSRLTVL.